Listed below are T cell receptor beta chains from one sample, sequenced in a study of blood T cell repertoires in COVID-19. TCRdb keeps only in-frame clones here, not all; method: immunoSEQ multiplex PCR. The table has more than 85,000 clones, 80% to 90% seen once. The material sequenced was peripheral blood. The receptor set was obtained from a human donor in a cohort sampled during active COVID-19. Both conserved end residues are part of each CDR3. Each record gives: clone size, V gene, D gene, J gene, CDR3 protein, CDR3 DNA. The D gene is left open where the match is weak. The listing skips clone size in some rows; elsewhere it reads once, few, many or a size class.

-,TRBV2,-,TRBJ2-3,CASSEARTVGPDTQYF,TGTGCCAGCAGTGAAGCCCGGACTGTAGGGCCAGATACGCAGTATTTT
-,TRBV2,TRBD2,TRBJ2-3,CASNPGTRRSTDTQYF,TGTGCCAGCAATCCCGGGACTAGGAGGAGTACAGATACGCAGTATTTT
-,TRBV18,-,TRBJ1-1,CASSPPMGATTEAFF,TGTGCCAGCTCACCACCGATGGGGGCGACGACTGAAGCTTTCTTT
-,TRBV2,-,TRBJ2-5,CASSEWASQETQYF,TGTGCCAGCAGTGAATGGGCTTCACAAGAGACCCAGTACTTC
-,TRBV5-1,TRBD1,TRBJ2-1,CASSSTGDHGNEQFF,TGCGCCAGCAGCTCAACAGGGGACCACGGGAATGAGCAGTTCTTC
-,TRBV6-5,TRBD1,TRBJ2-7,CASRTGQGSSYEQYF,TGTGCCAGCAGAACTGGACAGGGAAGCTCCTACGAGCAGTACTTC
-,TRBV6-4,-,TRBJ1-1,CASSAGVATEAFF,TGTGCCAGCAGTGCAGGGGTGGCCACTGAAGCTTTCTTT
-,TRBV2,TRBD1,TRBJ1-6,CASRERQGHSPLHF,TGTGCCAGCAGAGAAAGACAGGGTCATTCACCCCTCCACTTT
-,TRBV7-9,TRBD1,TRBJ1-1,CASSQRQGQEGAFF,TGTGCCAGCAGCCAAAGACAGGGACAGGAGGGGGCTTTCTTT
once,TRBV29-1,-,TRBJ1-1,CSVDPWTVMNTEAFF,TGCAGCGTTGATCCTTGGACAGTCATGAACACTGAAGCTTTCTTT
-,TRBV3-1/TRBV3-2,-,TRBJ2-2,CASSPPTSIGTGELFF,TGTGCCAGCAGCCCGCCGACCTCTATCGGGACCGGGGAGCTGTTTTTT
-,TRBV19,-,TRBJ1-1,CASSIVGAEAFF,TGTGCCAGTAGTATAGTGGGAGCAGAAGCTTTCTTT
once,TRBV7-9,-,TRBJ1-4,CASSSSNEKLFF,TGTGCCAGCAGCTCGAGTAATGAAAAACTGTTTTTT
-,TRBV4-3,-,TRBJ1-6,CASSQYKSSSYNSPLHF,TGCGCCAGCAGCCAATATAAGTCGAGCTCCTATAATTCACCCCTCCACTTT
-,TRBV19,TRBD1,TRBJ2-7,CASSKGQGASYEQYF,TGTGCCAGTAGTAAGGGACAGGGGGCCAGCTACGAGCAGTACTTC
few,TRBV9,TRBD1,TRBJ2-7,CASSVGDRERSYEQYF,TGTGCCAGCAGCGTAGGGGACAGGGAACGCTCCTACGAGCAGTACTTC
once,TRBV18,-,TRBJ1-6,CASSPQEYNSPLHF,TGTGCCAGCTCACCACAGGAGTATAATTCACCCCTCCACTTT
-,TRBV19,TRBD1,TRBJ2-2,CASKGDRGYTGELFF,TGTGCCAGTAAAGGGGACAGGGGTTACACCGGGGAGCTGTTTTTT
-,TRBV6-6,-,TRBJ2-1,CASRPTGGDSIFF,TGTGCCAGCCGTCCGACCGGTGGGGACTCAATATTCTTC
-,TRBV5-6,-,TRBJ2-5,CASSLMGGGQGGETQYF,TGTGCCAGCAGCTTGATGGGCGGGGGCCAAGGGGGAGAGACCCAGTACTTC
-,TRBV5-1,TRBD2,TRBJ2-3,CASSPLLADTQYF,TGCGCCAGCAGCCCCCTACTAGCGGATACGCAGTATTTT
-,TRBV4-1,TRBD1,TRBJ2-5,CASSQVLRGPIQETQYF,TGCGCCAGCAGCCAAGTCTTAAGGGGGCCCATACAAGAGACCCAGTACTTC
-,TRBV3-1/TRBV3-2,-,TRBJ1-6,CASSSEGSSYNSPLHF,TGTGCCAGCAGCTCCGAAGGGAGCTCCTATAATTCACCCCTCCACTTT
-,TRBV12-3/TRBV12-4,-,TRBJ1-3,CASSLVDTIYF,TGTGCCAGCAGCCTCGTAGACACCATATATTTT
-,TRBV7-3,-,TRBJ2-2,CASSLGDIRTGELFF,TGTGCCAGCAGCTTGGGGGACATAAGGACCGGGGAGCTGTTTTTT
-,TRBV14,-,TRBJ2-3,CASSQEKGVTDTQYF,TGTGCCAGCAGCCAAGAAAAGGGAGTCACAGATACGCAGTATTTT
-,TRBV28,-,TRBJ2-7,CASSSGYEQYF,TGTGCCAGCAGTTCGGGCTACGAGCAGTACTTC
-,TRBV4-1,TRBD2,TRBJ2-3,CASSQVPLAGVWYF,TGCGCCAGCAGCCAAGTCCCCCTAGCGGGGGTGTGGTATTTT
-,TRBV5-1,-,TRBJ2-7,CASSLEEGPPYEQYF,TGCGCCAGCAGCTTGGAGGAGGGTCCTCCCTACGAGCAGTACTTC
once,TRBV11-2,TRBD1,TRBJ1-2,CASSLGTGFRGYTF,TGTGCCAGCAGCTTAGGGACAGGGTTTCGTGGCTACACCTTC
-,TRBV6-2/TRBV6-3,-,TRBJ1-2,CASSNQSPGSDYGYTF,TGTGCCAGCAGCAACCAGTCACCGGGATCTGACTATGGCTACACCTTC
-,TRBV13,-,TRBJ2-5,CASSLGQQETQYF,TGTGCCAGCAGCTTAGGACAGCAAGAGACCCAGTACTTC
many,TRBV7-9,TRBD1,TRBJ1-6,CASSLGQGFYNSPLHF,TGTGCCAGCAGCTTAGGACAGGGGTTCTATAATTCACCCCTCCACTTT
-,TRBV11-2,TRBD1,TRBJ2-4,CASSSGQAITKNIQYF,TGTGCCAGCAGTTCGGGACAGGCCATTACAAAAAACATTCAGTACTTC
few,TRBV28,-,TRBJ1-2,CASSYLTGNYGYTF,TGTGCCAGCAGTTACTTGACAGGAAACTATGGCTACACCTTC
-,TRBV12-3/TRBV12-4,-,TRBJ1-5,CASSLRTVQHF,TGTGCCAGCAGTTTACGGACAGTCCAGCATTTT
once,TRBV11-2,TRBD2,TRBJ2-5,CASSLSLGLARETQYF,TGTGCCAGCAGCTTATCCCTGGGACTAGCGAGAGAGACCCAGTACTTC
-,TRBV10-3,TRBD2,TRBJ2-1,CATRYWGGTTNEQFF,TGTGCCACAAGATACTGGGGGGGGACGACCAATGAGCAGTTCTTC
-,TRBV7-3,TRBD2,TRBJ2-7,CASSEAGGAGYEQYF,TGTGCCAGCAGCGAGGCGGGGGGCGCGGGGTACGAGCAGTACTTC
few,TRBV28,-,TRBJ1-5,CASTGGAVHGQPQHF,TGTGCCAGCACGGGGGGCGCGGTACATGGGCAGCCCCAGCATTTT
-,TRBV5-8,TRBD1,TRBJ1-5,CASSFGTGNRGNQPQHF,TGTGCCAGCAGCTTCGGGACAGGGAATCGCGGCAATCAGCCCCAGCATTTT
-,TRBV7-9,TRBD2,TRBJ2-1,CASSPGGGRDNEQFF,TGTGCCAGCAGCCCCGGGGGGGGGCGCGACAATGAGCAGTTCTTC
-,TRBV25-1,-,TRBJ2-1,CASSSFGSGGEQFF,TGTGCCAGCAGTTCATTCGGGTCTGGTGGTGAGCAGTTCTTC
-,TRBV18,-,TRBJ1-5,CASSQTDSQPQHF,TGTGCCAGCTCACAGACAGACAGCCAGCCCCAGCATTTT
-,TRBV9,TRBD1,TRBJ1-6,CASSREAGGYLNSPLHF,TGTGCCAGCAGCCGTGAGGCAGGGGGCTACCTAAATTCACCCCTCCACTTT